The T cell receptor (beta chain) under discussion was sequenced for a study of cytomegalovirus exposure and HLA in healthy donors (dated by TCRdb to the late 2010s). For the wider study: An earlier analysis of 587 of the donors reported approximately 260 Gb of sequence data and roughly 120 million unique TCR beta sequences obtained from some 200 million T cells. An early release covering more than 500 HLA-typed donors comprised around 300 gigabases of sequencing data and around 86 million unique TCR sequences. Of the approximately 400 genotyped donors, about 80% fell in the genetic ancestry cluster associated with self-reported Caucasian donors. The aim of the study was to test whether cataloging public T cell receptors could identify signatures of past pathogen exposure. The T cell repertoires of 666 subjects were profiled by immunosequencing and related to cytomegalovirus serostatus. Along with the roughly 670-subject first cohort, a separate validation cohort of over 90 different subjects was used. To predict cytomegalovirus infection status, the study combined high-throughput TCR immunosequencing, statistical association of individual TCRs with disease status, and machine learning. In a later analysis, previously published TCR beta repertoires from about 670 donors were re-analyzed and high-resolution HLA genotyping was added so that TCR occurrence patterns could be studied. In the later analysis, no new phenotypic data were used to find candidate immune exposures; instead, reliance was placed on TCR beta sequences and their occurrence across donors. In an earlier analysis of several hundred of the donors, high-throughput TCR beta sequencing was used to judge whether each TCR beta V gene segment behaved as functional or pseudogenic. Donor age, sex, ethnicity and CMV serostatus were compiled alongside the repertoire data. Genome-wide SNP genotypes for about 65% of the 666 donors were used in a later genetic analysis, which treated that subset as a discovery cohort. Every repertoire in the discovery cohort had been generated on one and the same sequencing platform. HLA typing included class I and class II loci at four-digit resolution. Typing coverage varied by locus: about 620-630 donors for A, B, C, DRB1 and DQB1; roughly 510 for DQA1; 600 to 610 for DPA1; around 450 for DPB1. Roughly 5 DR-DQ haplotypes were treated as single units for association and clustering because of strong linkage in the cohort. Among roughly 400 genotyped donors of the cohort, an average of approximately 230,000 unique TCR beta nucleotide sequences were sequenced per donor, around 18% of them non-productive.

Worth noting for this clone: The target of this receptor is not known. No base qualities exist here, and no much larger clone lies one base off it.

The cohort was made up of under 800 healthy bone marrow donors. Cohort members were all nominally healthy when sampled, although unrecorded immune exposures were likely present. The donor tested CMV seronegative, placing the donor among the 350 or so seronegative members of the cohort. A peripheral blood sample was collected from each donor, and TCR beta sequencing was performed on peripheral blood mononuclear cells. The Qiagen DNeasy Blood Extraction Kit was used to extract genomic DNA from the blood cell samples. The library was generated by the immunoSEQ multiplex PCR assay. For the multiplex PCR, a mixture combining 60 forward primers for TCR Vbeta segments and 13 reverse primers for TCR Jbeta segments was used. A multiplex PCR assay on genomic DNA amplified the CDR3 region of rearranged TCR beta genes. The Illumina HiSeq System was used to sequence the amplified TCR beta libraries as 87-base-pair reads. Regarding the original processing steps: A later analysis tallied around 87 million unique TCR beta chains across the approximately 670 repertoires, and some 12 million of those chains were shared by two or more donors. A nearest-neighbor algorithm error-corrected the raw reads and collapsed the reads into unique sequences, merging closely related sequences to remove PCR and sequencing errors. V, D and J gene segments were assigned by aligning CDR3 sequences to IMGT reference sequences. For a sequence to be retained, a match of at least six nucleotides was required to both a V gene segment and a J gene segment. A rearrangement was called productive if the CDR3 had no stop codons and remained in frame with V and J, and every other rearrangement was called non-productive. Following IMGT convention, CDR3 was defined as the stretch from the second conserved V-encoded cysteine up to the conserved J-encoded phenylalanine. Sequences without an unambiguous match to a single V gene segment were excluded from the earlier analysis of over 500 of the donors. An earlier analysis of about 600 of the donors called V segments functional above 56.7% productive rearrangements and segregating when the between-donor standard deviation exceeded 5%. To diagnose cytomegalovirus status from the catalog of TCR beta chain sequences, a statistical classification framework was built. A later analysis assigned V and J genes by comparing TCR nucleotide sequences with IMGT/GENE-DB human TR gene sequences. Using the TCRdist pipeline, a later analysis assigned CDR3 sequences along with most-parsimonious VDJ recombination scenarios. A later analysis defined each TCR beta chain by its CDR3 amino acid sequence plus V-gene family, and excluded reads lacking a unique V-gene family. A later analysis removed 450 to 600 highly shared, low-generation-probability nucleotide sequences to deal with suspected cross-contamination and a sequencing artifact. In a later analysis, a clonal expansion index for each public chain was calculated from normalized within-repertoire ranks of inferred template counts. Generation probabilities in a later analysis came from a VDJ recombination model fitted to out-of-frame rearrangements, and those results were checked against IGoR. Hypergeometric tests were used in a later analysis to score TCR-TCR, TCR-HLA and TCR-CMV co-occurrence, with a repertoire-size bias correction applied to the TCR pairs. False discovery rates were estimated in a later analysis by permuting HLA or CMV assignments 20 times. In a later analysis, co-occurring TCRs were grouped with DBSCAN, and TCRdist sequence similarity was added when clustering was performed within HLA-allele-positive subsets. Co-occurrence clustering excluded repertoires with fewer than 30,000 or more than 120,000 public chains, plus five with anomalous nucleotide sharing. TCRdb holds this immuneACCESS table with in-frame rearrangements only. Some clones are missing; in checked studies, unresolved V genes explain under half, and the rest has no known cause. V and J calls and clone size follow that table, whereas D and trimming were derived from the DNA. This sample is represented by around 190,000 clones; over 70% of them were singletons. The top ten clonotypes cover around 1.6% of the sample.

Overall results and qualifications from the work: A cluster of highly shared sequence variants was judged likely to be a technical artifact of the sequencing pipeline. Assigning TCR associations to individual alleles was difficult when HLA alleles, especially DR and DQ, strongly co-occurred. A few of the identified cytomegalovirus-associated TCR beta chains were confirmed in vitro to be specific for cytomegalovirus antigens. A further reported finding was that TCR beta sequences accurately predicted the HLA-A and HLA-B alleles for most subjects in the first cohort. In a later analysis, HLA-associated TCR beta chains showed more clonal expansion and lower generation probabilities than non-associated chains that were equally common. According to a later genetic analysis, donors in an Asian-associated ancestry cluster had fewer N-insertions in productive TCRs than the roughly 700-donor mean. According to a later analysis, parvovirus B19, influenza, CMV and Epstein-Barr virus appeared linked to several top co-occurrence clusters. According to a later analysis, most CMV-associated TCR beta chains appeared to be HLA-restricted, and the HLA associations seemed to be driven largely by CMV exposure. A later analysis found that TCR association rates varied across HLA loci, with DRB1 alleles showing the most associated TCRs and HLA-C alleles the fewest. Most TCR sequences were seen in very few donors, while some public TCRs were found in many individuals. Presence/absence analyses assumed roughly uniform sequencing depth across donors, an assumption that may not hold. In an earlier analysis of about 600 of the donors, most TCR beta V segments appeared in productive rearrangements about 90% or about 30% of the time, broadly matching IMGT annotations. Correlated functional status among segregating V segments might be attributable to linkage disequilibrium, but an unknown experimental factor could not be ruled out. The earlier analysis of approximately 560 of the donors excluded some 15 rarely observed V segments, including chromosome 9 orphons, because counts were too low. Cytomegalovirus status was reported to be diagnosed by the classifier with high specificity and sensitivity in both the original and validation cohorts. The study listed approximately 150 TCR beta chains as associated with cytomegalovirus. HLA typing was unavailable for some donors at each locus, so association tests used only the typed subset. Only TCR beta chains were sequenced in this cohort, and the absence of alpha or paired-chain data limited detectable features. The authors suggested that the approach could potentially be generalized to other disease states and immunological phenotypes. Specific HLA alleles were associated with roughly 16,000 TCR beta sequences at a false discovery rate of 0.05 in a later analysis. Immune exposure information for the cohort was limited to CMV serostatus. In a later genetic analysis, a missense DCLRE1C variant was associated with V-gene and J-gene trimming of TCR beta chains, and the association was replicated in an independent cohort.

The source of this sequence is a woman under 30 in good health and CMV-seronegative. What was sequenced was PBMCs.

The DNA sequence is given as TGTGCCAGCAGCCTCCACGGAGGGAGTAGCGGGGGCCTAAGCACAGATACGCAGTATTTT. Its coded protein is CASSLHGGSSGGLSTDTQYF. This sequence uses TRBV4-2 and TRBJ2-3, and 9 junction bases match TRBD2. CDR1 and CDR2 were assigned from the germline V gene as LGHNA and YNFKEQ. The V end gives up 4 bases and the J end 0 bases, leaving 17 bases in the junction not matched to a gene. The CDR3 has 20 amino acids, counting the end cysteine and phenylalanine. The retained sequence is limited to the CDR3, 60 bases, with the frame set at the first base.